The entry below describes one T cell receptor beta chain. With V trimmed by 2 bases and J by 6 bases, 4 bases remained unmatched. The CDR3 has 13 residues. Germline V gene data show CDR1 as SGHKS and CDR2 as YYEKEE (reference sequence). The sample originates from a study of blood T cell repertoires in COVID-19. On the study more broadly: Some COVID-19 samples were acute and others convalescent; all came from the United States, Italy and Spain.

As processed by the authors: Scientists estimated how many nucleated cells there were by amplifying reference gene primers. Profiling relied on immunoSEQ multiplex PCR, and the TCRdb table lists in-frame clones only, not all of them. The D gene and trimming were derived from the DNA, and the V and J assignments and clone size from that table. The table lists approximately 300,000 clones, about 89% of them singletons. Sequenced input: peripheral blood. The receptor comes from a man aged 18 to 29 who had recovered from COVID-19. This chain joins TRBV5-5 and TRBJ1-1; 7 bases are a match to TRBD1. CDR3 in amino acids: CASSLQGIPEAFF. DNA of the CDR3: TGTGCCAGCAGCTTACAGGGGATCCCTGAAGCTTTCTTT.